This TCR beta chain was identified in a study of graft-versus-host responses after intestinal transplantation. On the study more broadly: Every recipient had anti-thymocyte globulin induction and about three years of tacrolimus plus steroids. Broader study findings: There were GvH clones found in recipient marrow, and some of them appeared first in ileum or blood.

Unmatched junction bases numbered 3, after V lost 5 bases and J lost 2 bases. The CDR3 is 13 amino acids. Germline lookup yields CDR1 MNHEY and CDR2 SVGAGI. Note on this clone: Its cognate antigen is unknown.

Clones were read by immunoSEQ multiplex PCR, and TCRdb kept only the in-frame ones, dropping some. The profile covers over 40,000 clones, with about 81% appearing a single time and roughly 0.45% taken by the ten largest. Sequenced material: unstimulated CD4+ T cells sorted from spleen or lymph node cells, taken before transplant. The source is a human donor who was the organ donor for an intestinal transplant. The genes are TRBV6-5 and TRBJ2-7, with TRBD1 matching 7 bases. Here the CDR3 reads CASSTGTAYEQYF. The CDR3, as DNA: TGTGCCAGCAGTACCGGGACAGCCTACGAGCAGTACTTC.